This T cell receptor (beta chain) was found in a study of control samples from healthy donors and cancer patients. Germline V gene data show CDR1 as MDHEN and CDR2 as SYDVKM. V shed 6 bases and J shed 0 bases, with 12 bases lying between them. This CDR3 is built from 14 residues. The repertoire was sequenced with immunoSEQ multiplex PCR; TCRdb's copy has only in-frame clones and lacks some. The data contain about 54,000 clones, around 97% of them singletons. The clonotype was recovered from a woman under 40 in good health. Sequencing was done on a sample of blood. The chain uses TRBV28 and TRBJ2-7, with D perhaps given as TRBD1 or TRBD2 (5 bases each). The CDR3 nucleotides read TGTGCCAGCAGCTCGGGACGGAGCTCCTACGAGCAGTACTTC. It encodes CASSSGRSSYEQYF.